A selection of T cell receptor beta chains follows, all from one sample in a study of blood T cell repertoires in COVID-19. This table comes from immunoSEQ multiplex PCR, and its TCRdb copy is limited to in-frame clones, with some not included. The data show approximately 220,000 clones, roughly 86% seen once. Material: PBMCs or T cells enriched from blood (not recorded which). Source of these receptors: a woman aged 30 to 39 with acute COVID-19. CDR3s include the opening cysteine and the closing phenylalanine or tryptophan. Fields, in order: clone size, J gene, V gene, D gene, CDR3 DNA, CDR3 protein. The D gene is left open where the match is weak. Part of the rows lack a size; the others show once, few, many or a class for expanded clones.

clone_size: NA; j_call: TRBJ2-5; v_call: TRBV2; d_call: TRBD2; cdr3_nt: TGTGCCAGCAGTGGGATGACTAGCGGGGGCCGAGAGACCCAGTACTTC; cdr3_aa: CASSGMTSGGRETQYF
clone_size: NA; j_call: TRBJ1-1; v_call: TRBV5-1; d_call: NA; cdr3_nt: TGCGCCAGCAGCATAAGTTCCAGGTACCCTGAAGCTTTCTTT; cdr3_aa: CASSISSRYPEAFF
clone_size: NA; j_call: TRBJ2-1; v_call: TRBV29-1; d_call: TRBD2; cdr3_nt: TGCAGCGTTCGGTTTGCGGGGGGCCCTTACAATGAGCAGTTCTTC; cdr3_aa: CSVRFAGGPYNEQFF
clone_size: NA; j_call: TRBJ1-6; v_call: TRBV28; d_call: TRBD1; cdr3_nt: TGTGCCTCAGGACAGGGCCCAAGCGGGAATTCACCCCTCCACTTT; cdr3_aa: CASGQGPSGNSPLHF
clone_size: NA; j_call: TRBJ1-5; v_call: TRBV7-9; d_call: NA; cdr3_nt: TGTGCCAGCAGCTTTTCCGGGAATCAGCCCCAGCATTTT; cdr3_aa: CASSFSGNQPQHF
clone_size: NA; j_call: TRBJ1-5; v_call: TRBV7-6; d_call: NA; cdr3_nt: TGTGCCAGCAGCCCGACTTTTTCGGGGAAGGAGCCCCAGCATTTT; cdr3_aa: CASSPTFSGKEPQHF
clone_size: NA; j_call: TRBJ1-2; v_call: TRBV30; d_call: TRBD1; cdr3_nt: TGTGCCTGGAGAAGTAGAGAAGGGACAGGGGATTATGGCTACACCTTC; cdr3_aa: CAWRSREGTGDYGYTF
clone_size: NA; j_call: TRBJ1-2; v_call: TRBV9; d_call: NA; cdr3_nt: TGTGCCAGCAGCCCGGACACCTATGGCTACACCTTC; cdr3_aa: CASSPDTYGYTF
clone_size: NA; j_call: TRBJ1-2; v_call: TRBV10-3; d_call: TRBD1; cdr3_nt: TGTGCCATCAGCGAATGGGACAGCCCGAATGGCTACACCTTC; cdr3_aa: CAISEWDSPNGYTF
clone_size: NA; j_call: TRBJ2-7; v_call: TRBV6-2/TRBV6-3; d_call: TRBD1; cdr3_nt: TGTGCCAGCAGTTACTCAATTGCCGGGACAGGGGACTTCTACGAGCAGTACTTC; cdr3_aa: CASSYSIAGTGDFYEQYF
clone_size: NA; j_call: TRBJ2-7; v_call: TRBV7-9; d_call: NA; cdr3_nt: TGTGCCAGCAGCATACCAACAGGGAACCACGAGCAGTACTTC; cdr3_aa: CASSIPTGNHEQYF
clone_size: once; j_call: TRBJ2-2; v_call: TRBV10-1; d_call: NA; cdr3_nt: TGCGCCAGCGCTCCGAACAGTGACACCGGGGAGCTGTTTTTT; cdr3_aa: CASAPNSDTGELFF
clone_size: NA; j_call: TRBJ1-1; v_call: TRBV5-6; d_call: NA; cdr3_nt: TGTGCCAGCAGCGCCCGCGGGGTCAGGGAAGCTTTCTTT; cdr3_aa: CASSARGVREAFF
clone_size: NA; j_call: TRBJ2-7; v_call: TRBV7-6; d_call: TRBD2; cdr3_nt: TGTGCCAGCAGCTTATGGTCGGGGGGGGACGAGCAGTACTTC; cdr3_aa: CASSLWSGGDEQYF
clone_size: NA; j_call: TRBJ1-6; v_call: TRBV3-1/TRBV3-2; d_call: TRBD1; cdr3_nt: TGTGCCAGCAGCCATGGACAGGGGAGTTCACCCCTCCACTTT; cdr3_aa: CASSHGQGSSPLHF
clone_size: NA; j_call: TRBJ1-1; v_call: TRBV29-1; d_call: NA; cdr3_nt: TGCAGCGTACACCAGGGCATGAACACTGAAGCTTTCTTT; cdr3_aa: CSVHQGMNTEAFF
clone_size: NA; j_call: TRBJ1-2; v_call: TRBV29-1; d_call: TRBD1; cdr3_nt: TGCAGCGTTGAGGGGACAGGGGATGGCTACACCTTC; cdr3_aa: CSVEGTGDGYTF
clone_size: NA; j_call: TRBJ2-1; v_call: TRBV7-2; d_call: TRBD2; cdr3_nt: TGTGCCAGCAGCTTAGCGCCCAGCGGGGGACTGAATGAGCAGTTCTTC; cdr3_aa: CASSLAPSGGLNEQFF
clone_size: NA; j_call: TRBJ1-2; v_call: TRBV6-5; d_call: NA; cdr3_nt: TGTGCCAGCAGTTACTCTCGCAACAGCCGTGGCTACACCTTC; cdr3_aa: CASSYSRNSRGYTF
clone_size: NA; j_call: TRBJ2-2; v_call: TRBV7-3; d_call: TRBD2; cdr3_nt: TGTGCCAGCAGCTTAAACGGGGGGAGGAACACCGGGGAGCTGTTTTTT; cdr3_aa: CASSLNGGRNTGELFF
clone_size: NA; j_call: TRBJ2-7; v_call: TRBV7-8; d_call: TRBD1; cdr3_nt: TGTGCCAGCAGCTTCCGGGACAGGCCCTCCTACGAGCAGTACTTC; cdr3_aa: CASSFRDRPSYEQYF
clone_size: NA; j_call: TRBJ1-2; v_call: TRBV6-1; d_call: TRBD1; cdr3_nt: TGTGCCAGCAGTGAATTATGGACGGGACAGGGGGAAGGCTACACCTTC; cdr3_aa: CASSELWTGQGEGYTF
clone_size: NA; j_call: TRBJ1-4; v_call: TRBV30; d_call: TRBD1; cdr3_nt: TGTGCCTGGAAGACCGGGACAGGGGATGAAAAACTGTTTTTT; cdr3_aa: CAWKTGTGDEKLFF
clone_size: NA; j_call: TRBJ2-7; v_call: TRBV6-5; d_call: NA; cdr3_nt: TGTGCCAGCAGTTACTCCCCGGGACATAGATACGAGCAGTACTTC; cdr3_aa: CASSYSPGHRYEQYF
clone_size: NA; j_call: TRBJ1-1; v_call: TRBV4-1; d_call: NA; cdr3_nt: TGCGCCAGCAGCCAAGCCCTGGGGGCGGAGACTACGAACACTGAAGCTTTCTTT; cdr3_aa: CASSQALGAETTNTEAFF
clone_size: NA; j_call: TRBJ1-2; v_call: TRBV27; d_call: NA; cdr3_nt: TGTGCCAGCAGGGCCCGGGGGGAGGTTGGCTATGGCTACACCTTC; cdr3_aa: CASRARGEVGYGYTF
clone_size: few; j_call: TRBJ1-1; v_call: TRBV9; d_call: NA; cdr3_nt: TGTGCCAGCAGCGACTGGAGTGGTACTGAAGCTTTCTTT; cdr3_aa: CASSDWSGTEAFF
clone_size: NA; j_call: TRBJ2-3; v_call: TRBV7-2; d_call: TRBD1; cdr3_nt: TGTGCCAGTCAGAAGGACAGGGGGCTAGGGGATACGCAGTATTTT; cdr3_aa: CASQKDRGLGDTQYF
clone_size: NA; j_call: TRBJ2-7; v_call: TRBV10-2; d_call: NA; cdr3_nt: TGCGCCAGCAGTGAGAACAGGGCCTACGAGCAGTACTTC; cdr3_aa: CASSENRAYEQYF
clone_size: once; j_call: TRBJ2-7; v_call: TRBV6-5; d_call: TRBD1; cdr3_nt: TGTGCCAGCAGTTACCACCAGTCGGACAGGGGCTACGAGCAGTACTTC; cdr3_aa: CASSYHQSDRGYEQYF
clone_size: few; j_call: TRBJ1-1; v_call: TRBV13; d_call: NA; cdr3_nt: TGTGCCAGCAGCTTTGGAGGGGTCGCTACTGAAGCTTTCTTT; cdr3_aa: CASSFGGVATEAFF
clone_size: NA; j_call: TRBJ1-2; v_call: TRBV29-1; d_call: NA; cdr3_nt: TGCAGCGTTGAACCCCTGTTCGGTTATGGCTACACCTTC; cdr3_aa: CSVEPLFGYGYTF
clone_size: NA; j_call: TRBJ1-4; v_call: TRBV2; d_call: TRBD1; cdr3_nt: TGTGCCAGCAGAGGGACAGGGATTAATGAAAAACTGTTTTTT; cdr3_aa: CASRGTGINEKLFF
clone_size: NA; j_call: TRBJ2-7; v_call: TRBV7-2; d_call: TRBD2; cdr3_nt: TGTGCCAGCAGCGTAACTAGCGGGGGGGAACGAGGACGGTACTTC; cdr3_aa: CASSVTSGGERGRYF
clone_size: NA; j_call: TRBJ2-5; v_call: TRBV24-1; d_call: TRBD1; cdr3_nt: TGTGCCACCAGTGATCAGACAGGGGATCAAGAGACCCAGTACTTC; cdr3_aa: CATSDQTGDQETQYF
clone_size: once; j_call: TRBJ2-3; v_call: TRBV19; d_call: NA; cdr3_nt: TGTGCCAGTAGTGAGGCAAACCCTAGCACAGATACGCAGTATTTT; cdr3_aa: CASSEANPSTDTQYF
clone_size: NA; j_call: TRBJ2-2; v_call: TRBV19; d_call: TRBD1; cdr3_nt: TGTGCCAGTCACAGGGGAGTGACCGGGGAGCTGTTTTTT; cdr3_aa: CASHRGVTGELFF
clone_size: NA; j_call: TRBJ2-5; v_call: TRBV4-2; d_call: NA; cdr3_nt: TGTGCCAGCAAAGGGGGACAAGAGACCCAGTACTTC; cdr3_aa: CASKGGQETQYF
clone_size: NA; j_call: TRBJ2-3; v_call: TRBV6-5; d_call: TRBD1; cdr3_nt: TGTGCCAGCAGTTACGGACAGGGCACAGATACGCAGTATTTT; cdr3_aa: CASSYGQGTDTQYF
clone_size: NA; j_call: TRBJ1-1; v_call: TRBV9; d_call: NA; cdr3_nt: TGTGCCAGCAGCGCCCAGGGTTTTCAGCACACTGAAGCTTTCTTT; cdr3_aa: CASSAQGFQHTEAFF
clone_size: NA; j_call: TRBJ1-1; v_call: TRBV10-1; d_call: NA; cdr3_nt: TGCGCCAGCAGTGAATCGGGGATGATGAACACTGAAGCTTTCTTT; cdr3_aa: CASSESGMMNTEAFF
clone_size: NA; j_call: TRBJ1-1; v_call: TRBV23-1; d_call: NA; cdr3_nt: TGCGCCAGCACCCGCGGTGAAGCTTTCTTT; cdr3_aa: CASTRGEAFF
clone_size: NA; j_call: TRBJ2-1; v_call: TRBV28; d_call: TRBD2; cdr3_nt: TGTGCCAGCAGTATTAGCGGGACTAGGCACAATGAGCAGTTCTTC; cdr3_aa: CASSISGTRHNEQFF
clone_size: NA; j_call: TRBJ1-6; v_call: TRBV2; d_call: TRBD1; cdr3_nt: TGTGCCAGCAGGGCAGGGGGAAATTCACCCCTCCACTTT; cdr3_aa: CASRAGGNSPLHF
clone_size: NA; j_call: TRBJ1-6; v_call: TRBV7-6; d_call: TRBD1; cdr3_nt: TGTGCCAGCAGCAAGTGGACAGGGGGGAACTCACCCCTCCACTTT; cdr3_aa: CASSKWTGGNSPLHF
clone_size: NA; j_call: TRBJ1-2; v_call: TRBV18; d_call: NA; cdr3_nt: TGTGCCAGCTCACGAACTGTTGGAGAAAATGGCTACACCTTC; cdr3_aa: CASSRTVGENGYTF
clone_size: few; j_call: TRBJ1-2; v_call: TRBV7-9; d_call: NA; cdr3_nt: TGTGCCAGCAGCTTGAGGCGTGATGGCTACACCTTC; cdr3_aa: CASSLRRDGYTF
clone_size: NA; j_call: TRBJ2-7; v_call: TRBV20-1; d_call: NA; cdr3_nt: TGCAGTTGGGGGGGGGCCGACGAGCAGTACTTC; cdr3_aa: CSWGGADEQYF
clone_size: NA; j_call: TRBJ2-7; v_call: TRBV4-1; d_call: TRBD2; cdr3_nt: TGCGCCAGCAGCCAAGATTCAGCGGGGGCCTACGAGCAGTACTTC; cdr3_aa: CASSQDSAGAYEQYF